This T cell receptor beta chain comes out of a study of blood T cell repertoires in COVID-19. The wider study: Donors in the United States, Italy and Spain gave samples during acute or convalescent COVID-19. Sample material is recorded as cDNA or gDNA derived from T cells, B-cell-depleted T cells, or PBMCs.

CDR3 length: 12 residues. V trimming: 8 bases; J trimming: 3 bases; junction bases outside the gene matches: 5. Germline V CDR1 and CDR2: GTSNPN, SVGIG (reference sequence). Original data processing: Amplification of reference gene primers provided the estimated nucleated cell counts. Measured with immunoSEQ multiplex PCR; TCRdb has only the in-frame clones, and not every one. For V, J and clone size, that table is used; D and trimming come from the DNA. The repertoire holds some 60,000 clones, with about 83% as singletons. This receptor was identified in a woman aged 80 or over with acute or convalescent COVID-19. This chain uses TRBV30 with TRBJ1-1, with 8 nucleotides matching TRBD1. Material for sequencing was peripheral blood. The CDR3 sequence is CAGRTGYTEAFF. Here the CDR3 DNA reads TGTGCCGGAAGGACAGGGTACACTGAAGCTTTCTTT.